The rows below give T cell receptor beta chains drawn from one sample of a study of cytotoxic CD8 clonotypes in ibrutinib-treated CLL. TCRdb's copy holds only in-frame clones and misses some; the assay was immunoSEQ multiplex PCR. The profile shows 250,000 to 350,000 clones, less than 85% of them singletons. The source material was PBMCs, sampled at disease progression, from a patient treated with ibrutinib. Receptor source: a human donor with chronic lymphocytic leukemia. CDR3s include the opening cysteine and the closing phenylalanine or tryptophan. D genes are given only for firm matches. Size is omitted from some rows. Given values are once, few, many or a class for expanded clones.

TGTGCCACCAGCAAGGGAAGGGTGGCCCTGACTGAGCAGTTCTTC,CATSKGRVALTEQFF,TRBJ2-1,-,-,TRBV15
TGTGCCAGCAGCTTAAGAGTCAGGGGAGACTATGGCTACACCTTC,CASSLRVRGDYGYTF,TRBJ1-2,-,once,TRBV11-2
TGTGCCAGCAACCGAAAGCAGGGGTCTAACTATGGCTACACCTTC,CASNRKQGSNYGYTF,TRBJ1-2,-,-,TRBV28
TGTGCCACCAGCAGAGATGACAGCACTGAAGCTTTCTTT,CATSRDDSTEAFF,TRBJ1-1,-,-,TRBV15
TGTGCCAGCACGCCATTTTTTAGCGGGGGGCCCCAAGAGACCCAGTACTTC,CASTPFFSGGPQETQYF,TRBJ2-5,TRBD2,-,TRBV25-1
TGCGCCAGCAGCTTGCGGACAGGACGAAACACTGAAGCTTTCTTT,CASSLRTGRNTEAFF,TRBJ1-1,TRBD1,-,TRBV5-1
TGTGCCAGCTCACGCCTCCGGGACGATTTGGATACGCAGTATTTT,CASSRLRDDLDTQYF,TRBJ2-3,-,-,TRBV18
TGTGCCAGCAGCAGGACAGGGCCTAGGAGTGGCTACACCTTC,CASSRTGPRSGYTF,TRBJ1-2,TRBD1,-,TRBV7-9
TGTGCCAGTAGTATACCCCGACCGGCCACCGGGGAGCTGTTTTTT,CASSIPRPATGELFF,TRBJ2-2,-,-,TRBV19
TGTGCCAGCGGGGCGGGGGGGGCCCTAGATACGCAGTATTTT,CASGAGGALDTQYF,TRBJ2-3,TRBD2,-,TRBV6-5
TGCAGCGTTGAACCAGGGTGGTACAATCAGCCCCAGCATTTT,CSVEPGWYNQPQHF,TRBJ1-5,-,few,TRBV29-1
TGTGCCACCAGCAGACAAAGAGGGACAAACTCCTACAATGAGCAGTTCTTC,CATSRQRGTNSYNEQFF,TRBJ2-1,-,-,TRBV15
TGTGCCATCAGTGCGGGCTCCAATCAGCCCCAGCATTTT,CAISAGSNQPQHF,TRBJ1-5,-,-,TRBV10-3
TGTGCCAGCAGTTTTAAGAACACCGGGGAGCTGTTTTTT,CASSFKNTGELFF,TRBJ2-2,-,-,TRBV2
TGCGCCAGCAACCCCTCCGGACTAGCGGGAATCTACGAGCAGTACTTC,CASNPSGLAGIYEQYF,TRBJ2-7,TRBD2,-,TRBV5-1
TGTGCCAGTAGTAGCCTGACTAGCGGGAGGGAGGGTGAGCAGTTCTTC,CASSSLTSGREGEQFF,TRBJ2-1,TRBD2,few,TRBV19
TGTGCCACCAGCGTTAGGACAGGGGGCTACGAGCAGTACTTC,CATSVRTGGYEQYF,TRBJ2-7,TRBD1,-,TRBV15
TGCGCCAGCAGCCAAGAAAGTGGGCGGGGCAGGAGGTCCGGGGAGCTGTTTTTT,CASSQESGRGRRSGELFF,TRBJ2-2,-,-,TRBV4-1
TGTGCCAGCAGTTTGACCTTCATCCGGGATGAGCAGTTCTTC,CASSLTFIRDEQFF,TRBJ2-1,-,-,TRBV2
TGTGCCAGCACTGGGGGGTGGCAGGGTTTAGGAAACACTGAAGCTTTCTTT,CASTGGWQGLGNTEAFF,TRBJ1-1,-,-,TRBV5-6
TGCAGTGCTAGTCAGGTTACTGAAGCTTTCTTT,CSASQVTEAFF,TRBJ1-1,-,-,TRBV20-1
TGTGCCAGCTCACCACCCCCCGGGACAGGGGGCAGAGATACGCAGTATTTT,CASSPPPGTGGRDTQYF,TRBJ2-3,TRBD1,-,TRBV18
TGTGCCAGCAGCTTGCATTCCGGACTAGCGGGGTCCACAGATACGCAGTATTTT,CASSLHSGLAGSTDTQYF,TRBJ2-3,TRBD2,-,TRBV9
TGTGCCAGCACCCCTTGGGGAAACCTAAACTATGGCTACACCTTC,CASTPWGNLNYGYTF,TRBJ1-2,-,-,TRBV28
TGTGCCAGCAGCCAAGATAGTCCCAGCGCGAGTGAGCAGTTCTTC,CASSQDSPSASEQFF,TRBJ2-1,-,-,TRBV4-2
TGCGCCAGCAGCCAAGGGGCCAGAACTGGAAACACCATATATTTT,CASSQGARTGNTIYF,TRBJ1-3,-,-,TRBV4-3
TGTGCCAGCAGCGAAGGCGGCAGTGAAGCTTTCTTT,CASSEGGSEAFF,TRBJ1-1,-,-,TRBV2
TGTGCCAGCAGCTTGGACGGGACAGAAGAGACCCAGTACTTC,CASSLDGTEETQYF,TRBJ2-5,TRBD1,-,TRBV11-3